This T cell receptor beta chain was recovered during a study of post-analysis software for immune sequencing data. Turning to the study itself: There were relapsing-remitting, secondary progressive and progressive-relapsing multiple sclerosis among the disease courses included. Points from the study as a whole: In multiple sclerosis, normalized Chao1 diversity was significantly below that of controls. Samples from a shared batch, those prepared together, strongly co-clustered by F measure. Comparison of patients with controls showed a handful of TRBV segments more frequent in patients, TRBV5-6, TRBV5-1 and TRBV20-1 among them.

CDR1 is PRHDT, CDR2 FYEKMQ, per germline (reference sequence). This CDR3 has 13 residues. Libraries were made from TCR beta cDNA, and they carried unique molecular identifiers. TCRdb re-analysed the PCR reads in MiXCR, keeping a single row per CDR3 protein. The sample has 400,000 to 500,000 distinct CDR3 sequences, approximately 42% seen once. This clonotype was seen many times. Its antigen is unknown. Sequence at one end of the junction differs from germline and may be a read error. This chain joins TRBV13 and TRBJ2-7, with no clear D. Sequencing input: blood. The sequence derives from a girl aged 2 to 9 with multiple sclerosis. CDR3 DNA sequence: TGTGCCAGCAGCCTAGGGAATTCCTACGAGCAGTACTTC. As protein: CASSLGNSYEQYF.